This entry lists 2 T cell receptor beta chains sequenced from one sample in a study of cytotoxic CD8 clonotypes in ibrutinib-treated CLL. TCRdb's table, derived via immunoSEQ multiplex PCR, lists solely in-frame clones and lacks some. The table shows approximately 70,000 clones, with about 84% occurring only once. Here the sequenced sample was PBMCs, taken at disease progression, from a patient treated with ibrutinib. These receptors all come from a human donor with chronic lymphocytic leukemia.

The rearrangement links TRBV5-1 to TRBJ2-3, with 8 positions matching TRBD1. This CDR3 has 18 residues. Germline lookup yields CDR1 SGHRS and CDR2 YFSETQ. Germline trimming cut 7 bases from V and 0 bases from J; bases unmatched to any gene: 16. DNA of the CDR3: TGCGCCAGCGCCTCCGGGACAGGAGTCTCAGTTAGCACAGATACGCAGTATTTT. It specifies CASASGTGVSVSTDTQYF.

This clone has just a few counts. This rearrangement joins TRBV2 to TRBJ1-5, with D possibly matching TRBD1 (6 bases). Germline V gene sequence: CDR1 SNHLY, CDR2 FYNNEI. This CDR3 is 15 amino acids long. Trimming pared 6 bases from V and 2 bases from J, leaving 14 bases between. The CDR3 DNA sequence: TGTGCCAGCAGAGTCGGTGCAGGGGGCAATCAGCCCCAGCATTTT. Amino acids: CASRVGAGGNQPQHF.